This TCR beta chain is from a study of T cell clusters in autoimmune cytopenias. This CDR3 has 17 residues. CDR1 MNHNS and CDR2 SASEGT come from the germline V gene. Some 39,000 genome equivalents of blood DNA were amplified for TRB. Multiplex touch-down PCR amplified TRB using TRB-A and TRB-B pools in one tube. TCRdb reprocessed the multiplex PCR reads; each CDR3 protein has one entry and no DNA is given. The listing contains approximately 12,000 distinct CDR3 sequences. These data are also associated with another study on T cell repertoires in aging, cancer and after chemotherapy. That source reports: Donors were grouped into six age bands spanning 30 or younger through 70 or older.

This TCR derives from a human donor in good health. The chain employs TRBV6-1 and TRBJ1-3. The sample was peripheral blood. The CDR3: CASSYSASLSSGNTIYF.